A single T cell receptor beta chain is shown here with its context. Its antigen is still unknown. This sample was included in a study of T cell responses to AZD1222 COVID-19 vaccine. Study findings and constraints: Rises in breadth and depth of Spike-specific TCRs came after two AZD1222 doses.

Germline V lookup: CDR1 LGHNA, CDR2 YNFKEQ. The CDR3 runs 12 residues. The germline V and J ends were trimmed by 0 bases and 8 bases, with 4 bases remaining between them. Profiled with immunoSEQ multiplex PCR; TCRdb holds only in-frame clones, not every one. The data contain about 84,000 clones, approximately 83% of them singletons. This sequence joins TRBV4-2 and TRBJ1-4; no clear D gene. Sample: peripheral blood, taken 28 days after the second AZD1222 dose. This receptor was taken from an adult who received the AZD1222 COVID-19 vaccine. The CDR3 DNA is TGTGCCAGCAGCCAAGAGGGCGAAAAACTGTTTTTT. Translation gives CASSQEGEKLFF.